The rows below give T cell receptor beta chains drawn from one sample of a study of T-cell reconstitution after alpha-beta-depleted transplantation in children. TCRdb used MiXCR to reprocess the PCR reads, holding one entry per CDR3 protein. The table records around 200,000 distinct CDR3 sequences, about a tenth of them present only once. The material sequenced was PBMCs, taken before TCRalphabeta/CD19-depleted stem cell transplant. All receptors come from a child under two years old with acute myeloid leukemia, due to receive a stem cell transplant. The CDR3 runs from the conserved cysteine through the conserved F or W. D genes are given only for firm matches. For some rows the clone size is stated as once, few or many, or as a class when expanded; others skip it.

>many|TRBV19|TRBJ1-4|14|NA
CASSMGVLNEKLFF
TGTGCCAGTAGTATGGGGGTCCTCAATGAAAAACTGTTTTTT
>many|TRBV6-6|TRBJ1-4|15|NA
CASSYSSRGEEKLFF
TGTGCCAGCAGTTACTCCTCCAGAGGGGAAGAAAAACTGTTTTTT
>many|TRBV29-1|TRBJ1-1|13|TRBD1
CSVAQGARTEAFF
TGCAGCGTTGCCCAGGGGGCCAGGACTGAAGCTTTCTTT
>NA|TRBV5-1|TRBJ2-1|16|TRBD2
CTISPLTSGSGNEQFF
TGCACCATCAGCCCACTGACTAGCGGGAGTGGCAATGAGCAGTTCTTC
>many|TRBV3-1|TRBJ2-1|14|NA
CASSQVLAYNEQFF
TGTGCCAGCAGCCAAGTACTAGCCTACAATGAGCAGTTCTTC
>many|TRBV3-1|TRBJ1-2|14|NA
CASTPVEKGYGYTF
TGTGCCAGCACCCCGGTTGAAAAGGGCTATGGCTACACCTTC
>NA|TRBV11-2|TRBJ1-2|13|NA
CASSLGPIYGYTF
TGTGCCAGCAGCCTGGGGCCGATCTATGGCTACACCTTC
>NA|TRBV19|TRBJ2-7|14|TRBD1
CASKGDSNSYEQYF
TGTGCCAGTAAAGGGGACAGTAACTCCTACGAGCAGTACTTC
>NA|TRBV7-1|TRBJ1-1|14|TRBD1
CASSSGTGETEAFF
TGTGCCAGCAGCTCCGGGACAGGGGAAACTGAAGCTTTCTTT
>few|TRBV20-1|TRBJ2-1|18|TRBD2
CSARGTSGGQSLYNEQFF
TGCAGTGCTAGAGGGACTAGCGGGGGCCAGTCCCTCTACAATGAGCAGTTCTTC
>many|TRBV7-2|TRBJ2-2|15|NA
CASSLGPAGTGELFF
TGTGCCAGCAGCTTAGGGCCAGCGGGCACCGGGGAGCTGTTTTTT
>many|TRBV30|TRBJ2-3|16|TRBD2
CAWSVGAGGRTDTQYF
TGTGCCTGGAGTGTAGGCGCGGGGGGGCGCACAGATACGCAGTATTTT
>few|TRBV7-9|TRBJ1-3|13|NA
CASSLWSGNTIYF
TGTGCCAGCAGCTTATGGTCTGGAAACACCATATATTTT
>NA|TRBV5-1|TRBJ2-3|16|TRBD2
CASSPQLAGAGNTQYF
TGCGCCAGCAGCCCCCAGCTAGCGGGGGCAGGGAATACGCAGTATTTT